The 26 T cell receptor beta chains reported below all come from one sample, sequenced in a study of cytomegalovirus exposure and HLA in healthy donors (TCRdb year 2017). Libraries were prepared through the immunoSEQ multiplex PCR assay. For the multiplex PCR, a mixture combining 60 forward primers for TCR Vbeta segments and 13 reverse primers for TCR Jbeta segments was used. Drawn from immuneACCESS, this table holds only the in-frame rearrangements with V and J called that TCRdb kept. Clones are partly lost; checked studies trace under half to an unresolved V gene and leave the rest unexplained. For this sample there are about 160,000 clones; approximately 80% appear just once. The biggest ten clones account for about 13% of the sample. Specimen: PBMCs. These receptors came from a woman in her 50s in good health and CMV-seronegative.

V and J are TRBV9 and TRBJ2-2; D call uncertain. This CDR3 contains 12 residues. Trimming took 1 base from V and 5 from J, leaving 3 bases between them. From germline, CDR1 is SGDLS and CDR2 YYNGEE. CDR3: CASSVPTGELFF. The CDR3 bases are TGTGCCAGCAGCGTACCGACCGGGGAGCTGTTTTTT.

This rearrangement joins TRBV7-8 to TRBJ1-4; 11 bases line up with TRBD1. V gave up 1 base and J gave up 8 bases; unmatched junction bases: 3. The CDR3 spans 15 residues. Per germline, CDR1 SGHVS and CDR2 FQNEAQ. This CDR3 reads CASSLGTGGNEKLFF. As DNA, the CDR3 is TGTGCCAGCAGCTTAGGGACAGGGGGCAACGAAAAACTGTTTTTT.

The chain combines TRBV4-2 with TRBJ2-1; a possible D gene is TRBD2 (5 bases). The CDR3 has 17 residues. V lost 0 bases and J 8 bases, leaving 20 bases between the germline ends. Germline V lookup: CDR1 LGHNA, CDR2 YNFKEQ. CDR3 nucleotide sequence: TGTGCCAGCAGCCAAGATAATGAAGGTAGCTCCGGGGATGAGCAGTTCTTC. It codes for CASSQDNEGSSGDEQFF.

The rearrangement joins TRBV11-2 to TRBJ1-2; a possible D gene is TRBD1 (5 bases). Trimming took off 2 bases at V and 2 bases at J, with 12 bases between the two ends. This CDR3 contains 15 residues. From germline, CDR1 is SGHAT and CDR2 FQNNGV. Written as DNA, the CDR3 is TGTGCCAGCAGCTTATGGGGCGGGGACAACTATGGCTACACCTTC. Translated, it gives CASSLWGGDNYGYTF.

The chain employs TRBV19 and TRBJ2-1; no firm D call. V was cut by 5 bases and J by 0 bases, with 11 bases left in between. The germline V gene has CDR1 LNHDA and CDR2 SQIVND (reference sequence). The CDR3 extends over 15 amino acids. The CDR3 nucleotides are TGTGCCAGTAGTCCACAGCATAGCTCCTACAATGAGCAGTTCTTC. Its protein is CASSPQHSSYNEQFF.

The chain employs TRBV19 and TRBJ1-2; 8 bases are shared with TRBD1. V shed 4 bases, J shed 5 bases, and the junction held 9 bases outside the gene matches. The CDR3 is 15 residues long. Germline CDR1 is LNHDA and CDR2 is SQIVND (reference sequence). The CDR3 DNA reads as TGTGCCAGTAGTACCGGACAGGGCTTCGGGTATGGCTACACCTTC. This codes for CASSTGQGFGYGYTF.

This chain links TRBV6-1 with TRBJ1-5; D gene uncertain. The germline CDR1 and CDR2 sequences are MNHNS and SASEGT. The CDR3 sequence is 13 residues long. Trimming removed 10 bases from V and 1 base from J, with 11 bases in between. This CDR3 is CATAGISNQPQHF. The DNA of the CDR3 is TGTGCCACCGCGGGGATAAGCAATCAGCCCCAGCATTTT.

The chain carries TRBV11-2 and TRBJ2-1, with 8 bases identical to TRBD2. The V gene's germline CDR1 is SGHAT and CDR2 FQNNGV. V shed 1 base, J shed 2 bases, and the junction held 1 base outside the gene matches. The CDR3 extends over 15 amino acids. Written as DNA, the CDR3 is TGTGCCAGCAGCTTAGTCGGGGGGGCCTACAATGAGCAGTTCTTC. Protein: CASSLVGGAYNEQFF.

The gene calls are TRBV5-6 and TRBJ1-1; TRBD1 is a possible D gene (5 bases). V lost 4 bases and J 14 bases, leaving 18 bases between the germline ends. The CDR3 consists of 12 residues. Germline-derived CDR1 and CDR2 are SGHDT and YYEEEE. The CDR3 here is CASSRGGGHKFF. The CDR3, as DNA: TGTGCCAGCAGCCGCGGGGGGGGTCATAAGTTCTTT.

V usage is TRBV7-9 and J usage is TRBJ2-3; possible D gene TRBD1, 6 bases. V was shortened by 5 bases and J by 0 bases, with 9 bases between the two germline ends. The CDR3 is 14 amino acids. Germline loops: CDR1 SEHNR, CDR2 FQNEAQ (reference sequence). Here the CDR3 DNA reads TGTGCCAGCAGCCGCGGACAGAGCACAGATACGCAGTATTTT. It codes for CASSRGQSTDTQYF.

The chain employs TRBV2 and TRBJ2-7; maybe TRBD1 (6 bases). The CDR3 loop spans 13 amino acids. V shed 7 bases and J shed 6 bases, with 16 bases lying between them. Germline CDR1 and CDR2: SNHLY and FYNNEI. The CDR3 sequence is CASNRDLRGEQYF. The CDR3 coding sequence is TGTGCCAGCAACAGGGACCTCCGGGGCGAGCAGTACTTC.

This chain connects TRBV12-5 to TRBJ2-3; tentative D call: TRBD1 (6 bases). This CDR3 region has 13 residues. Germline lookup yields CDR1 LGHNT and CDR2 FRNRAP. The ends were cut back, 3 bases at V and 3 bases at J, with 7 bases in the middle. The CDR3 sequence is CASGLGQTDTQYF. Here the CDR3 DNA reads TGTGCTAGTGGTTTAGGACAGACAGATACGCAGTATTTT.

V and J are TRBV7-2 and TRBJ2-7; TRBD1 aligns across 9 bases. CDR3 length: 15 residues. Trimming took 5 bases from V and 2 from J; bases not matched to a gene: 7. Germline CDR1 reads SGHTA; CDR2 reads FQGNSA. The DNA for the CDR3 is TGTGCCAGCAGCCCGGGACAGGGATACCCCTACGAGCAGTACTTC. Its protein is CASSPGQGYPYEQYF.

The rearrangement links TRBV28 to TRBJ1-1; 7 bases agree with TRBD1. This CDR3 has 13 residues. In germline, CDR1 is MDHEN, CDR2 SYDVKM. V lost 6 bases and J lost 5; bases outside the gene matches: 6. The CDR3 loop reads CASRGQLETEAFF. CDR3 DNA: TGTGCCAGCAGGGGACAGCTAGAGACTGAAGCTTTCTTT.

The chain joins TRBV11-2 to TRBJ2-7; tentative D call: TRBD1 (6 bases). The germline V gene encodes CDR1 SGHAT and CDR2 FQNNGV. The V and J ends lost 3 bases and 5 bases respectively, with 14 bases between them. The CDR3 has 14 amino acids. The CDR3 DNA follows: TGTGCCAGCAGCTTTACGAGGGGGAGCGACGAGCAGTACTTC. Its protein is CASSFTRGSDEQYF.

Here the CDR3 DNA reads TGTGCCAGCAGCTCCCAGGGTGATCCTGGGGCCAACGTCCTGACTTTC. This gives the protein CASSSQGDPGANVLTF. This chain links TRBV5-4 with TRBJ2-6, with a tentative D call TRBD1 (5 bases). Trimming removed 3 bases at V and 2 bases at J, with 12 bases between. The CDR3 length is 16 residues. CDR1 and CDR2 (germline): SGHNT, YYREEE (reference sequence).

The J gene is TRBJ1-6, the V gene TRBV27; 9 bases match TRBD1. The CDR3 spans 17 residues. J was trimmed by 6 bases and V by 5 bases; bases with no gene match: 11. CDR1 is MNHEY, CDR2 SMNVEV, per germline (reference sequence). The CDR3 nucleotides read TGTGCCAGCAGTCGTAGCAAACAGGGGGCCTCTAATTCACCCCTCCACTTT. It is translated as CASSRSKQGASNSPLHF.

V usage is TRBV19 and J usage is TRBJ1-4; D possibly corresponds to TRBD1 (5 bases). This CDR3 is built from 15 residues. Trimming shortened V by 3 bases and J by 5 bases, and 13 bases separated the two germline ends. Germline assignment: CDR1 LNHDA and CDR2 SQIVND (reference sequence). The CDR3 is CASSIGTGQNEKLFF. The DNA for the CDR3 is TGTGCCAGTAGTATTGGAACAGGACAAAATGAAAAACTGTTTTTT.

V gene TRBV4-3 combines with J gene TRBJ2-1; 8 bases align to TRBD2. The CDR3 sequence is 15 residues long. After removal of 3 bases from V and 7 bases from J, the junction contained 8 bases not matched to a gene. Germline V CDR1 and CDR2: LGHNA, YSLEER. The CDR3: CASSQGLVLGNEQFF. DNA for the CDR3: TGCGCCAGCAGCCAGGGACTAGTTTTGGGTAATGAGCAGTTCTTC.

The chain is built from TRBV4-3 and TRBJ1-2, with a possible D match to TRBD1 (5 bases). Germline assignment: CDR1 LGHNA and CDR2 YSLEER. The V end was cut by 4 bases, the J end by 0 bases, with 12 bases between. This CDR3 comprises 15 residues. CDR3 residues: CASSPQGMPNYGYTF. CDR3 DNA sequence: TGCGCCAGCAGCCCCCAGGGTATGCCTAACTATGGCTACACCTTC.

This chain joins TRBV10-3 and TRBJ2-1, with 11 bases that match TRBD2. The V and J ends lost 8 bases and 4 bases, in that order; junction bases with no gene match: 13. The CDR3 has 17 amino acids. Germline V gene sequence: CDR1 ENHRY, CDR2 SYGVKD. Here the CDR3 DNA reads TGTGCCATCTCCATGGGAGACGGGACTAGCGGATACAATGAGCAGTTCTTC. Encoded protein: CAISMGDGTSGYNEQFF.

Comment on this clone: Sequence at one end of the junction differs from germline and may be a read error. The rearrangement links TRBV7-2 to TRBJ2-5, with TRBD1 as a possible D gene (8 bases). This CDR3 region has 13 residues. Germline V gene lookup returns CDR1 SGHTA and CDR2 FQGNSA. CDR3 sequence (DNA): TGTGCCAGCAGCCGACAGGGGAGGGAGATCCAGTACTTC. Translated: CASSRQGREIQYF.

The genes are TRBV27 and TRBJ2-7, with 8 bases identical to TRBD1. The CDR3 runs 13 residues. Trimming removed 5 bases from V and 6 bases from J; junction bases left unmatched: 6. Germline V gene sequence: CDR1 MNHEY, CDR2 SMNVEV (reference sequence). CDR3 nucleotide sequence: TGTGCCAGCAGTGTAGGACAGGGTAGCGAGCAGTACTTC. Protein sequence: CASSVGQGSEQYF.

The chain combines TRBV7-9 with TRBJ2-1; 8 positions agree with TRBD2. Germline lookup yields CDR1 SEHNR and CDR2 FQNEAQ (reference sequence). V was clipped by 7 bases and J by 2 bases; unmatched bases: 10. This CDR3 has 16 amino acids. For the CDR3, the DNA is TGTGCCAGCAATCTACTACGGGGGGGGGCCTACAATGAGCAGTTCTTC. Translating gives CASNLLRGGAYNEQFF. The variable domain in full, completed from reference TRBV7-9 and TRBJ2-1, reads DTGVSQNPRHKITKRGQNVTFRCDPISEHNRLYWYRQTLGQGPEFLTYFQNEAQLEKSRLLSDRFSAERPKGSFSTLEIQRTEQGDSAMYLCASNLLRGGAYNEQFFGPGTRLTVL.

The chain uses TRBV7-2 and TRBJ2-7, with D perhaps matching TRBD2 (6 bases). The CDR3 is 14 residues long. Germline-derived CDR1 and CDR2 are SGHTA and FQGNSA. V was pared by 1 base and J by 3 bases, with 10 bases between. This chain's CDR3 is CASSLGGENYEQYF. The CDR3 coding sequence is TGTGCCAGCAGCTTAGGCGGGGAAAACTACGAGCAGTACTTC.

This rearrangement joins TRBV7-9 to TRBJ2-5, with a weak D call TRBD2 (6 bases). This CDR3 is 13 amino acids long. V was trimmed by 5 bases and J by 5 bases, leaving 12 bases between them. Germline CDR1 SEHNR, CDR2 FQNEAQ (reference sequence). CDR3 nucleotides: TGTGCCAGCAGCCGTAGCCGGGGGGAGACCCAGTACTTC. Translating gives CASSRSRGETQYF.